This T cell receptor beta chain came from a study of radiotherapy plus CTLA-4 blockade in lung cancer. Sequencing was performed with immunoSEQ multiplex PCR; in TCRdb, only in-frame clones are kept and a portion is missing. The sample lists approximately 85,000 clones, around 83% seen once, with roughly 15% in the top ten. About this clone itself: Antigen: not known.

The CDR3 extends over 15 amino acids. Germline lookup yields CDR1 MDHEN and CDR2 SYDVKM. Between the trimmed V and J ends, which lost 6 bases and 1 base, there was a span of 16 bases. The study's findings and limits: Clones of tumor-derived TCRs expanded in blood after radiotherapy plus ipilimumab. Per reports, early blood T cell clone dynamics, plus interferon-beta, forecast response most strongly.

The TCR comes from a human donor with non-small cell lung cancer that progressed on radiotherapy plus ipilimumab. The starting material was peripheral blood, obtained from a patient treated with radiotherapy plus ipilimumab. The chain couples TRBV28 to TRBJ2-7; D may correspond to TRBD1 or TRBD2 (5 bases each). The DNA of the CDR3 is TGTGCCAGCAGCCCCGAGGGGCGGCTATCCTACGAGCAGTACTTC. This translates into CASSPEGRLSYEQYF.